This T cell receptor beta chain appears in the sequencing data of a study of blood T cell repertoires in COVID-19 (dated by TCRdb to 2019 to 2021). Background for the entire study: Collaborator samples came from the United States, Italy and Spain and covered acute and convalescent phases of COVID-19. The dataset comprised deeply sampled blood TCRbeta repertoires from subjects exposed to, actively infected with, or recovered from COVID-19. The samples were drawn from two sources: the first 160 participants of the ongoing ImmuneRACE study, and 1,000 to 1,500 subjects contributed by 6 global collaborators. The material from the prospective study consisted of cDNA or gDNA derived from T cells, B-cell-depleted T cells, or PBMCs. The repertoires were released in a freely available public database intended as a resource for research on the immune response to SARS-CoV-2. HLA class I and class II types, where available, came from metadata supplied by the sample provider rather than from assay-based typing. The sample metadata nearly always contained a de-identified subject ID, COVID-19 status, age in years and sex. The full study reports these points: Clinical and demographic metadata were provided uncurated, with the amount varying by source and participant.

Note on this clone: Its antigen is currently not known. No qualities accompany the bases; no much larger clone lies one base away.

Trimming removed 1 base from V and 6 bases from J; the gene matches leave 7 bases unexplained. Spanning cysteine to phenylalanine, the CDR3 consists of 15 amino acids. The entry retains the CDR3 DNA only, 45 bases that are in frame from base 1. The germline V gene yields SGHDT for CDR1 and YYEEEE for CDR2. TCRbeta CDR3 regions were amplified from genomic DNA by means of the immunoSEQ Assay, a bias-controlled multiplex PCR. The authors processed their data as follows. Nucleated cell counts per sample were estimated from amplification of reference gene primers within the assay. To quantify the absolute abundance of each unique TCRbeta CDR3 rearrangement, sequence reads were collapsed and filtered. For each sample, productive Simpson clonality was calculated as the square root of Simpson's diversity index across productive rearrangements. TCRdb obtained this table from immuneACCESS and retained in-frame rearrangements with V and J assigned. These tables miss some clones; where compared with another copy, unresolved V genes account for less than half of the shortfall, and the remainder is unexplained. V and J calls and clone size come straight from that table; D and trimming were deduced from the DNA. Within this sample are about 200,000 clones, with about 80% of them counted one time only. The top ten constitute approximately 6.9% of the sample.

Collaborating institutions collected whole blood in K2EDTA tubes following their own protocols. For TCRbeta analysis, collaborator samples were shipped as frozen whole blood, as isolated PBMCs, or as DNA extracted from either sample type. This clonotype originated in a human donor with acute or convalescent COVID-19. The donor label of this sample is uncertain. The sample taken for sequencing was peripheral blood. The sequence links TRBV5-6 to TRBJ1-5; TRBD1 agrees with 7 junctional bases. The DNA is TGTGCCAGCAGCTTGTATGGGACAGTCACTCAGCCCCAGCATTTT. This gives the protein CASSLYGTVTQPQHF.